This T cell receptor beta chain comes out of a study of CD8+CD57+ T cells in acquired aplastic anemia. Study overall: Average CD4+ read depth in healthy donors was around 11 million reads.

Template material for TCR beta VDJ and CDR3 profiling consisted of genomic DNA. TCRdb fed the reads into MiXCR, producing one record per CDR3 protein. The sample holds about 190,000 distinct CDR3 sequences; 50% to 55% are singletons and the top ten take roughly 15%. This clonotype was detected once. The germline V gene encodes CDR1 SNHLY and CDR2 FYNNEI. The V and J ends lost 6 bases and 10 bases, in that order; junction bases with no gene match: 10. The CDR3 runs 14 residues. This sequence joins TRBV2 and TRBJ2-2, with 8 bases that match TRBD2. The clonotype comes from a human donor in good health, serving as a control. The sample comprised sorted CD4+, CD8+, or CD8+CD57+ T cells (not recorded which) from PBMCs. CDR3 sequence reads: CASSPTSVMSELFF. In DNA, the CDR3 is TGTGCCAGCAGCCCGACTAGCGTTATGTCGGAGCTGTTTTTT.